The subject of this entry is one T cell receptor beta chain. CDR1 and CDR2 from the germline V gene are SGHNT and YYREEE (reference sequence). The CDR3 covers 13 residues. Trimming removed 0 bases at V and 3 bases at J, with 7 bases between. These data originate in a study of blood T cell repertoires in COVID-19. The method was immunoSEQ multiplex PCR; TCRdb's version includes in-frame clones alone and lacks a portion of them. The table lists approximately 300,000 clones, around 87% of them singletons. The source is a young woman with acute COVID-19. The sequenced sample was PBMCs or T cells enriched from blood (not recorded which). The V call is TRBV5-4, the J call TRBJ2-7, with a possible D match to TRBD1 (6 bases). CDR3 region: CASSLGDNYEQYF. The CDR3 DNA reads as TGTGCCAGCAGCTTGGGGGACAACTACGAGCAGTACTTC.